This T cell receptor (beta chain) was observed in a study of beta chain features in type 1 diabetes. Findings and limits, study-wide: PCR might show a preference for shorter templates, equally across patients and controls.

This clone was picked up a small number of times. Its specificity is unknown. Sorting gave populations that all exceeded 95% purity. The isolated RNA, all of it, was reverse transcribed, so expressed TCRB transcripts were what got sequenced. Repertoires were generated with immunoSEQ multiplex PCR, while TCRdb's copy carries only in-frame clones and drops some. The sample consists of under 500,000 clones, over 25% of them appearing once. With V trimmed by 3 bases and J by 8 bases, 2 bases remained unmatched. Germline V gene sequence: CDR1 KGHSH, CDR2 LQKENI. The CDR3 length is 13 residues. This TCR was sampled from a young man in good health. The chain employs TRBV18 and TRBJ2-1; 9 bases agree with TRBD2. The sequenced sample consisted of naive CD4+ T cells from blood. For the CDR3, the DNA is TGTGCCAGCTCACCTAGCGGGGGCGATGAGCAGTTCTTC. It encodes CASSPSGGDEQFF.